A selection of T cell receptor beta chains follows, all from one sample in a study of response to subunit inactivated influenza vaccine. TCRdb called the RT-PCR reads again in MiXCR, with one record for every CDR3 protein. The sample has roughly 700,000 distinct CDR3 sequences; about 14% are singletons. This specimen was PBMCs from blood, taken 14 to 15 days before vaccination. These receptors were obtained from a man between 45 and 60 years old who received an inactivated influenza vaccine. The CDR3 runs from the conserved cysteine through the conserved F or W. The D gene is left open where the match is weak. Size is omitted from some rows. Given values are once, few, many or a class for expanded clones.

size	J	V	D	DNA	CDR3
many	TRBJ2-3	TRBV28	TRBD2	TGTGCCAGCAGTTTATTGACTAGCCCAGATACGCAGTATTTT	CASSLLTSPDTQYF
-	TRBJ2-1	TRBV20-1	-	TGCAGTGCTGTAAATGCGGTTTACAATGAGCAGTTCTTC	CSAVNAVYNEQFF
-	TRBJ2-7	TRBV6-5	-	TGTGCCAGCAGACTCGAACCCCACGCAGGGCCTTCCTACGAGCAGTACTTC	CASRLEPHAGPSYEQYF
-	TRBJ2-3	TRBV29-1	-	TGCAGCGTTGAAGTCCCCCCTTCGGGGTTCACAGATACGCAGTATTTT	CSVEVPPSGFTDTQYF
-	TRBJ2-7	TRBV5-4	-	TGTGCCAGCAGCTTGGAGGGAGATACCTACGAGCAGTACTTC	CASSLEGDTYEQYF
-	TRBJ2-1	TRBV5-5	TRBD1	TGTGCCAGCAGCCCGACAGGGGAGCGGAGTGAGCAGTTCTTC	CASSPTGERSEQFF
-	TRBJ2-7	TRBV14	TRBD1	TGTGCCAGCAGCCCGGACCCAGGGGGCTACGAGCAGTACTTC	CASSPDPGGYEQYF
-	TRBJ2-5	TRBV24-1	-	TGTGCCACCAGTGATTTTGCAGGGAAATTACAAGAGACCCAGTACTTC	CATSDFAGKLQETQYF
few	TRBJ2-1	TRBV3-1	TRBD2	TGTGCCAGCAGCCAGGGGACTAGCGCCTTGCTATACAATGAGCAGTTCTTC	CASSQGTSALLYNEQFF
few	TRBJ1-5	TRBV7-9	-	TGTGCCAGCAGCCCGTTTCAGGGAGGGCTAAGTCAGCCCCAGCATTTT	CASSPFQGGLSQPQHF
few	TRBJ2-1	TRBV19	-	TGTGCCAGTAGTATCCAGGGCTTGGATGAGCAGTTCTTC	CASSIQGLDEQFF
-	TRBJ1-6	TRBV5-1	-	TGCGCCAGCAGCTTATCATCGTTGGGGAATTCACCCCTCCACTTT	CASSLSSLGNSPLHF
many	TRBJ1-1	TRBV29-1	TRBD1	TGCAGCGTTTGGCAGGGGGGTATGAACACTGAAGCTTTCTTT	CSVWQGGMNTEAFF
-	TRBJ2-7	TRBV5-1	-	TGCGCCAGCAAACCGGACTACCAGGCCTACGAGCAGTGCTTC	CASKPDYQAYEQCF
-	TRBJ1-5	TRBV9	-	TGTGCCAGCAGCGCCTCTGGGGGAGACAATCAGCCCCAGCATTTT	CASSASGGDNQPQHF
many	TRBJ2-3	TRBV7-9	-	TGTGCCAGTGGCCCTTGGGCAGGGAGCACAGATACGCAGTATTTT	CASGPWAGSTDTQYF
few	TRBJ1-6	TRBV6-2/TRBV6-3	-	TGTGCCAGCAGTTACTCGCGAGGAGACTATTCACCCCTCCACTTT	CASSYSRGDYSPLHF
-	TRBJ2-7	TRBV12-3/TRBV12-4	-	TGTGCCAGCAGTTTGTTTGAGGGATCCTACGAGCAGTACTTC	CASSLFEGSYEQYF
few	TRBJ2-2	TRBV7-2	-	TGTGCCAGCAGCTTACGTCTCGGGTACGCCGGGGAGCTGTTTTTT	CASSLRLGYAGELFF
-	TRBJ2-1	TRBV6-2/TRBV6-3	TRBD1	TGTGCCAGCAGTCCACCCGGGACAGGGCTATACAATGAGCAGTTCTTC	CASSPPGTGLYNEQFF
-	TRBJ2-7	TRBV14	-	TGTGCCAGCAGCCAGTTTGGGACGGCCCTCTACGAGCAGTACTTC	CASSQFGTALYEQYF
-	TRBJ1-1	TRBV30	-	TGTGCCTGGAGTGTACAGCCGAACACTGAAGCTTTCTTT	CAWSVQPNTEAFF
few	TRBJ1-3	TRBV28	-	TGTGCCAGCAGTTTTTCCCGGACAGTCTCTGGAAACACCATATATTTT	CASSFSRTVSGNTIYF
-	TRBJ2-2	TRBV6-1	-	TGTGCCAGCAGCCCCCTCGGACAGCATGGGGCCGGGGAGCTGTTTTTT	CASSPLGQHGAGELFF
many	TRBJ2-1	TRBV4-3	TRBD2	TGCGCCAGCAGCCAGGGGGTTGGCGGGGGGGCCTACAATGAGCAGTTCTTC	CASSQGVGGGAYNEQFF
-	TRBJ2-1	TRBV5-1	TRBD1	TGCGCCAGTAGTGACAGGGTTCGTGCTTCAGGCCTTCCCAATGAGCAGTTCTTC	CASSDRVRASGLPNEQFF
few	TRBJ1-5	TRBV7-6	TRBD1	TGTGCCAGCAGCTCCTTACCGGGACAGGGGGCTGGCAATCAGCCCCAGCATTTT	CASSSLPGQGAGNQPQHF
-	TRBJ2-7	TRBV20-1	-	TGCAGTGCTAGAGACCGGGACCGTACCTACGAGCAGTACTTC	CSARDRDRTYEQYF
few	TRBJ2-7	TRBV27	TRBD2	TGTGCCAGCAGTTTCCTCGGGACTAGCGGGGGATACGAGCAGTACTTC	CASSFLGTSGGYEQYF
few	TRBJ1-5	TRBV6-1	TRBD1	TGTGCCAGCAGTGGCGCCAGGGGGTACCAGCCCCAGCATTTT	CASSGARGYQPQHF
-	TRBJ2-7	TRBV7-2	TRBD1	TGTGCCAGCAGCCTAATCGGGACAGACTACGAGCAGTACTTC	CASSLIGTDYEQYF
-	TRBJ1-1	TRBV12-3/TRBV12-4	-	TGTGCCAGCAGTTACACAAAAACGGACACTGAAGCTTTCTTT	CASSYTKTDTEAFF
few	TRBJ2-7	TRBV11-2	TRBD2	TGTGCCAGCAGCTTAGAGGGGGGACTAGCGGGAGTTAGATGGACCCTCTACGAGCAGTACTTC	CASSLEGGLAGVRWTLYEQYF
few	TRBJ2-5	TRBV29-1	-	TGCAGCGCGGGGCGGGAGACCCAGTACTTC	CSAGRETQYF
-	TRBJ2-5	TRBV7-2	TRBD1	TGTGCCAGCAGCTTTTCGGGGCAGGGGGCGTTGGAGACCCAGTACTTC	CASSFSGQGALETQYF
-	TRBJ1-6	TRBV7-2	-	TGTGCCAGTAATCCGGGACACGCTAATTCACCCCTCCACTTT	CASNPGHANSPLHF
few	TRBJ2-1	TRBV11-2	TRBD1	TGTGCCAGCAGCTTAGGGACAGGGTCCCTTTACAATGAGCAGTTCTTC	CASSLGTGSLYNEQFF
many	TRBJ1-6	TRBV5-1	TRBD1	TGCGCCAGCAGACGAACCGGGACAGATAATTCACCCCTCCACTTT	CASRRTGTDNSPLHF
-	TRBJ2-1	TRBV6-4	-	TGTACCAGCAGTGACTCGACGCCTGTCTCCTACAATGAGCAGTTCTTC	CTSSDSTPVSYNEQFF
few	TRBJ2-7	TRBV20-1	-	TGCAGTGCTAGACCTGGCCGTTCCTACGAGCAGTACTTC	CSARPGRSYEQYF
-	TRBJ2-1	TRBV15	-	TGTGCCACCAGCAGAGATAATGGGGCAGAGCAGTTCTTC	CATSRDNGAEQFF
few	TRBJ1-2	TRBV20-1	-	TGCAGTGCTAGGGTCGTGGGGGGCTATGGCTACACCTTC	CSARVVGGYGYTF